This TCR beta chain was sequenced during a study of blood T cell repertoires in COVID-19 (dated by TCRdb to 2020 to 2021). Regarding the research as a whole: Samples covering the acute and convalescent phases of COVID-19 were provided by collaborators in the United States, Italy and Spain. The material from the prospective study consisted of cDNA or gDNA derived from T cells, B-cell-depleted T cells, or PBMCs. The dataset comprised deeply sampled blood TCRbeta repertoires from subjects exposed to, actively infected with, or recovered from COVID-19. The repertoires were released in a freely available public database meant as a resource for research on the immune response to SARS-CoV-2. Samples were obtained from the ongoing ImmuneRACE study (first 160 participants) and from approximately 1,200 subjects provided by 6 global collaborators. Sample metadata almost always included a de-identified subject ID, COVID-19 status, age in years and sex. Where available, HLA class I and class II types were taken from metadata supplied by the sample provider and were not determined by assay-based typing.

TCRbeta CDR3 regions were amplified from genomic DNA using the immunoSEQ Assay, a bias-controlled multiplex PCR. From the authors' description of their analysis: The number of nucleated cells in each sample was estimated from the amplification of reference gene primers within the assay. Sequence reads were collapsed and filtered to measure the absolute abundance of every unique TCRbeta CDR3 rearrangement. Productive Simpson clonality was computed per sample as the square root of Simpson's diversity index over productive rearrangements. TCRdb took over this immuneACCESS table, retaining in-frame rearrangements with V and J assigned. Such tables are incomplete; in checked studies, under half of the missing clones stem from an unresolved V gene, and the remainder is unexplained. V and J calls and clone size are copied from that table; D and trimming were computed from the DNA. Recorded for this sample are just under 85,000 clones; 83% of them occurred a single time. The ten largest make up roughly 28% of the sample.

The junction carries 12 bases between V and J, which are trimmed by 2 bases and 10 bases respectively. The CDR3 spans 13 residues, from the cysteine through the phenylalanine. Only the CDR3 part of the read is kept: 39 bases, read in frame from the first base. CDR1 LGHNT and CDR2 FRNRAP are derived from the germline V gene. Regarding this clone: The target of this receptor is not known. Within one base of it there is no much larger clone, and no base qualities were kept.

The collaborating institutions used their own protocols to collect whole blood in K2EDTA tubes. For TCRbeta analysis, collaborators shipped samples in one of three forms: frozen whole blood, isolated PBMCs, or DNA extracted from either of those sample types. Here is what the overall study found, with its caveats: How much clinical and demographic metadata was included differed by source and by participant, and the metadata was provided uncurated.

Recombination linked TRBV12-5 to TRBJ2-1, with the D gene call left open. The source of this sequence is a woman older than 75 with acute or convalescent COVID-19. The sequenced sample consisted of peripheral blood. The DNA sequence reads TGTGCTAGTGGTTTGCCTAACAGAAAAGAGCAGTTCTTC. Its protein reads: CASGLPNRKEQFF.